This T cell receptor (beta chain) was documented in a study of T cells in localized non-small cell lung cancer. Study findings and constraints: Compared with tumor, uninvolved adjacent lung displayed greater T cell clonality, ranking highest overall.

A remark on this clone: Its antigen is as yet unknown.

TCRdb's copy holds only in-frame clones and misses some; the assay was immunoSEQ multiplex PCR. The sample contains over a thousand clones, 35% to 40% of which appear only once. The clonotype originates from a male donor at least 60 years old with stage II squamous cell lung carcinoma. This specimen was lung tumor tissue, taken before any cancer treatment.

The CDR3 sequence is CSVEAGSNEKLFF. For the CDR3, the DNA is TGCAGCGTTGAAGCGGGGAGTAATGAAAAACTGTTTTTT. The chain couples TRBV29-1 to TRBJ1-4; no definite D call. Looked up from germline, CDR1 is SQVTM and CDR2 is ANQGSEA. This CDR3 is 13 amino acids long. The V gene lost 1 base and the J gene lost 4 bases, with 7 bases spanning the gap.